This TCR beta chain was identified in a study of metastatic and nonmetastatic thyroid tumors. Across the whole study: Samples came from malignant and benign thyroid patients, and repertoires were compared across blood and tumor or nodule tissue.

Under the authors' procedure: The authors used CDR3 differences across clinicopathological groups to build a distant-metastasis classifier for papillary thyroid cancer. TCRdb re-clonotyped the PCR reads via MiXCR. It is TCRdb's table, rather than the study itself, that gives the V and J calls and clone size. The sample contains roughly 34,000 clones, 15% of which appear only once. Every patient underwent thyroid surgery untreated. Germline assignment: CDR1 MNHEY and CDR2 SMNVEV (reference sequence). The CDR3 runs to 15 residues. Study outcomes and limitations: Malignant thyroid tumors reportedly had TCR beta diversity that was significantly higher than in benign nodules, in blood and tumor.

This clone showed up many times. The antigen is unknown. The junction and the germline gene differ at one end; a read error may be behind it. The same CDR3 arises from other DNA sequences in this sample as well. The source of this sequence is a male donor with papillary thyroid cancer or a benign thyroid nodule (not recorded which). Some clones in this sample may be carry-over from other donors' samples. Sequencing input: blood. The chain employs TRBV27 and TRBJ2-1, with TRBD1 identical over 9 bases. CDR3 protein: CASSLSWTGVNEQFF. The CDR3 region has the DNA TGTGCCAGCAGTTTATCTTGGACAGGGGTCAATGAGCAATTCTTC.